The text below deals with one T cell receptor (beta chain). Its antigen remains undetermined. In total, approximately 700 healthy bone marrow donors made up the cohort. Cohort members were all nominally healthy when sampled, although unrecorded immune exposures were likely present. The donor was CMV seropositive and belonged to the group of 270 or so seropositive cohort members. Each donor provided a peripheral blood sample, and peripheral blood mononuclear cells were used for TCR beta sequencing. Genomic DNA extraction from the blood cell samples was performed with the Qiagen DNeasy Blood Extraction Kit. The data were taken from a study of cytomegalovirus exposure and HLA in healthy donors (dated by TCRdb to between 2016 and 2019). Background for the entire study: An earlier analysis of approximately 590 of the donors reported 250 to 350 Gb of sequence data and 100 million to 140 million unique TCR beta sequences from roughly 200 million T cells. The study used immunosequencing to profile the T cell repertoires of approximately 640 subjects and linked those repertoires to cytomegalovirus serostatus. Donor age, sex, ethnicity and CMV serostatus were compiled together with the repertoire data. Of the roughly 400 genotyped donors, 65% to 90% fell in the genetic ancestry cluster associated with self-reported Caucasian donors. In a later genetic analysis, genome-wide SNP genotypes for about three fifths of the roughly 670 donors were used, and that subset was treated as a discovery cohort. Both class I and class II loci were covered by HLA typing, at four-digit resolution. High-throughput TCR immunosequencing, statistical association of individual TCRs with disease status, and machine learning were combined to predict cytomegalovirus infection status. In an earlier analysis of 500 to 650 of the donors, high-throughput TCR beta sequencing was used to judge whether each TCR beta V gene segment behaved as functional or pseudogenic. The study aimed to test whether cataloging public T cell receptors could reveal signatures of past pathogen exposure. A later analysis re-examined previously published TCR beta repertoires from several hundred donors and added high-resolution HLA genotyping to investigate patterns of TCR occurrence. Every discovery cohort repertoire had been produced on one sequencing platform. Typing coverage varied by locus: about 620-640 donors for A, B, C, DRB1 and DQB1; some 520 for DQA1; approximately 610 for DPA1; under 490 for DPB1. Because of strong linkage in the cohort, 4 to 6 DR-DQ haplotypes were treated as single units for association and clustering. An early release that covered fewer than 800 HLA-typed donors contained about 290 gigabases of sequencing data and 85 million to 100 million unique TCR sequences. Rather than using new phenotypic data, the later analysis identified candidate immune exposures from TCR beta sequences and from how often those sequences occurred across donors. Among over 350 genotyped donors of the cohort, an average of about 240,000 unique TCR beta nucleotide sequences were sequenced per donor, roughly 20% of them non-productive. In addition to the first cohort of 650 to 750 subjects, a separate validation cohort of approximately 110 different subjects was used.

Libraries were constructed by the immunoSEQ multiplex PCR assay. For the multiplex PCR, a mixture combining 60 forward primers for TCR Vbeta segments and 13 reverse primers for TCR Jbeta segments was used. Amplification of the CDR3 region of rearranged TCR beta genes was performed with a multiplex PCR assay on genomic DNA. Amplified TCR beta libraries were sequenced as 87-base-pair reads on the Illumina HiSeq System. The paper's processing steps were these. A later analysis counted about 80 million unique TCR beta chains across the 700 or so repertoires, and some 11 million of these chains were shared by at least two donors. Raw reads were error-corrected and collapsed into unique sequences with a nearest-neighbor algorithm that merged closely related sequences to remove PCR and sequencing errors. V, D and J gene segments were assigned by aligning CDR3 sequences to IMGT reference sequences. For a sequence to be retained, a match of at least six nucleotides was required to both a V gene segment and a J gene segment. Rearrangements were classified as productive when the CDR3 lacked stop codons and remained in frame with V and J, and all other rearrangements were classified as non-productive. CDR3 was defined according to IMGT convention as the region running from the second conserved V-encoded cysteine to the conserved J-encoded phenylalanine. In an earlier analysis of more than 550 of the donors, sequences lacking an unambiguous match to a single V gene segment were excluded. An earlier analysis of 587 of the donors classified V segments as functional when productive rearrangements were above 56.7% and as segregating when the standard deviation between donors was above 5%. To diagnose cytomegalovirus status from the catalog of TCR beta chain sequences, a statistical classification framework was built. In a later analysis, TCR nucleotide sequences were compared against IMGT/GENE-DB human TR gene sequences so that V and J genes could be assigned. Using the TCRdist pipeline, a later analysis assigned CDR3 sequences along with most-parsimonious VDJ recombination scenarios. A later analysis defined each TCR beta chain by its CDR3 amino acid sequence plus V-gene family, and excluded reads lacking a unique V-gene family. A later analysis removed over 500 highly shared, low-generation-probability nucleotide sequences to deal with suspected cross-contamination and a sequencing artifact. For each public chain, a later analysis derived a clonal expansion index from normalized ranks of inferred template counts within each repertoire. In a later analysis, generation probabilities were computed with a VDJ recombination model fitted to out-of-frame rearrangements, and the resulting probabilities were checked against IGoR. A later analysis scored TCR-TCR, TCR-HLA and TCR-CMV co-occurrence with hypergeometric tests, applying a repertoire-size bias correction to TCR pairs. A later analysis estimated false discovery rates by permuting HLA or CMV assignments 20 times. In a later analysis, co-occurring TCRs were grouped using DBSCAN, with TCRdist sequence similarity added in when clustering inside HLA-allele-positive subsets. Repertoires with fewer than 30,000 or more than 120,000 public chains, plus five repertoires with anomalous nucleotide sharing, were excluded from co-occurrence clustering. What TCRdb holds here is the immuneACCESS table cut down to in-frame rearrangements. Part of the clones is not present; checked against another copy, under half of the missing clones reflect an unresolved V gene, and the others are unexplained. D and trimming were read from the DNA, whereas the V and J calls and clone size are those reported in that table. Per the sample table, the count is 45,000 to 55,000 clones. 9.5% to 11% of the sample goes to the ten largest clones.

Spanning cysteine to phenylalanine, the CDR3 consists of 16 amino acids. The only DNA kept is the CDR3, 48 bases in frame from the first base. V is cut by 1 base and J by 3 bases, and the space between the germline ends is 16 bases. For CDR1 and CDR2, the germline V gene (reference sequence) lists SEHNR and FQNEAQ. Paper-wide results and their limitations: It was suggested by the authors that the approach could potentially be generalized to other disease states and immunological phenotypes. In a later genetic analysis, a missense DCLRE1C variant was associated with V-gene and J-gene trimming of TCR beta chains, and the association was replicated in an independent cohort. According to a later analysis, parvovirus B19, influenza, CMV and Epstein-Barr virus appeared linked to several top co-occurrence clusters. Only TCR beta chains were sequenced in this cohort, and the absence of alpha or paired-chain data limited detectable features. Some IMGT-functional V segments, including TRBV6-2 and TRBV6-3, could not be told apart with the 87-base-pair reads, so those segments were excluded. A later analysis found that TCR association rates varied across HLA loci, with DRB1 alleles showing the most associated TCRs and HLA-C alleles the fewest. The earlier analysis of 587 of the donors excluded approximately 15 rarely observed V segments, including chromosome 9 orphons, because counts were too low. The only immune exposure information available for the cohort was CMV serostatus. Presence/absence analyses assumed roughly uniform sequencing depth across donors, an assumption that may not hold. In a later genetic analysis, fewer N-insertions in productive TCRs were reported among donors in an Asian-associated ancestry cluster than the approximately 710-donor mean. A later analysis associated 17,000 or so TCR beta sequences with specific HLA alleles at a false discovery rate of 0.05. In a later analysis, HLA-associated TCR beta chains were found to be more clonally expanded and to have lower generation probabilities than equally common non-associated chains. A further reported finding was that TCR beta sequences accurately predicted the HLA-A and HLA-B alleles for most subjects in the first cohort. Most TCR sequences were seen in very few donors, while some public TCRs were found in many individuals. Because HLA typing was unavailable for some donors at each locus, only the typed subset was used in association tests. Cytomegalovirus status was reported to be diagnosed by the classifier with high specificity and sensitivity in both the original and validation cohorts. A later analysis found that most CMV-associated TCR beta chains appeared HLA-restricted, with HLA associations seemingly driven largely by CMV exposure. In vitro tests confirmed that a few of the cytomegalovirus-associated TCR beta chains recognize cytomegalovirus antigens. An earlier analysis of several hundred of the donors showed that most TCR beta V segments appeared in productive rearrangements either about 87% or about 30% of the time, which broadly matched IMGT annotations. Linkage disequilibrium might explain the correlated functional status among segregating V segments, but an unknown experimental factor could not be excluded. Strong co-occurrence of HLA alleles, especially DR and DQ, made assigning TCR associations to individual alleles difficult. The study listed 164 TCR beta chains as associated with cytomegalovirus. The sequencing pipeline was judged likely to have produced a cluster of highly shared sequence variants as a technical artifact.

The receptor comes from a woman aged 45-59 years in good health and CMV-seropositive. Material for sequencing was PBMCs. The receptor chain draws on TRBV7-9 and TRBJ2-7; 6 matching bases give a weak D call of TRBD2. The sequenced DNA: TGTGCCAGCAGCTTAGATAGGTGGGACTCCCACTACGAGCAGTACTTC. It translates as CASSLDRWDSHYEQYF.